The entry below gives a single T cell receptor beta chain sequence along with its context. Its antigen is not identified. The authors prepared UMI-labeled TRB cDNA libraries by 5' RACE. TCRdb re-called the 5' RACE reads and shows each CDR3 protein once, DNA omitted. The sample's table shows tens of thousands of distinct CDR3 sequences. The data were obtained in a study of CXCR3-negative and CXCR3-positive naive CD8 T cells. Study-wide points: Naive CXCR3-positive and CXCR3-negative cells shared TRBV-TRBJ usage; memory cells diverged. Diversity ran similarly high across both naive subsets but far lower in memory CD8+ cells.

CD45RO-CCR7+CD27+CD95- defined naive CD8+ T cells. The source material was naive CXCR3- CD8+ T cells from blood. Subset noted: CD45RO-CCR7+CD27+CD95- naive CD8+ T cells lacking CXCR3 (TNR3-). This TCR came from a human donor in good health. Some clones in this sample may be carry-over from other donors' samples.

The CDR3 spells CSVDGQDAETQYF. This chain uses TRBV29-1 with TRBJ2-5; TCRdb proposes TRBD1, but this gene call is untestable without DNA. Looked up from germline, CDR1 is SQVTM and CDR2 is ANQGSEA. The CDR3 extends over 13 amino acids. The variable domain in full, completed from reference TRBV29-1 and TRBJ2-5, reads SAVISQKPSRDICQRGTSLTIQCQVDSQVTMMFWYRQQPGQSLTLIATANQGSEATYESGFVIDKFPISRPNLTFSTLTVSNMSPEDSSIYLCSVDGQDAETQYFGPGTRLLVL.